The 15 T cell receptor beta chains in this list originate from one sample, sequenced in a study of shared clonotypes between healthy human individuals. Clones were read by immunoSEQ multiplex PCR, and TCRdb kept only the in-frame ones, dropping some. The sample records about 820,000 clones, about 92% being singletons. Cells designated naive CD8 were CD45RO-negative and were positively selected for CCR7, with terminally differentiated effector memory CD45RA+ cells excluded. Source material: naive CD8+ T cells sorted from blood. These receptors originate from a man aged 30-40 years in good health.

V gene TRBV28 combines with J gene TRBJ1-5, with TRBD1 as a possible D gene (6 bases). Germline loops: CDR1 MDHEN, CDR2 SYDVKM. This CDR3 is 14 amino acids long. The ends were cut back, 6 bases at V and 1 base at J, with 10 bases in the middle. The CDR3, as DNA: TGTGCCAGCAGGCTACAGGGAAGCAATCAGCCCCAGCATTTT. It codes for CASRLQGSNQPQHF.

The rearrangement joins TRBV7-6 to TRBJ2-1; TRBD2 matches at 13 bases. Germline trimming cut 4 bases from V and 4 bases from J; bases unmatched to any gene: 13. CDR3 size: 19 residues. CDR1 SGHVS and CDR2 FNYEAQ come from the germline V gene. CDR3 in DNA: TGTGCCAGCAGCTCCCGCAGAGGCCGGACTAGCGGGAGTTACAATGAGCAGTTCTTC. As protein: CASSSRRGRTSGSYNEQFF. The full variable domain, completed using reference TRBV7-6 and TRBJ2-1, is GAGVSQSPRYKVTKRGQDVALRCDPISGHVSLYWYRQALGQGPEFLTYFNYEAQQDKSGLPNDRFSAERPEGSISTLTIQRTEQRDSAMYRCASSSRRGRTSGSYNEQFFGPGTRLTVL.

V gene TRBV28 combines with J gene TRBJ2-7; 13 nucleotides line up with TRBD2. The CDR3 loop spans 16 amino acids. Per the germline V gene, CDR1 is MDHEN and CDR2 is SYDVKM. J was trimmed by 0 bases and V by 6 bases; bases with no gene match: 5. The CDR3 DNA reads as TGTGCCAGCAGCTTTGGGACTAGCGGGAACTCCTACGAGCAGTACTTC. Translated, it gives CASSFGTSGNSYEQYF.

CDR3 region: CASSSGAGSYEQYF. The CDR3 DNA reads TGCGCCAGCAGCTCGGGGGCAGGGTCCTACGAGCAGTACTTC. The gene calls are TRBV5-1 and TRBJ2-7; TRBD1 or TRBD2 may be the D gene (6 bases each). Trimming took off 3 bases at V and 1 base at J, with 11 bases between the two ends. The CDR3 is 14 amino acids. Germline CDR1 and CDR2: SGHRS and YFSETQ.

This sequence joins TRBV5-5 and TRBJ2-7; tentatively, D is TRBD2 (6 bases). The ends were cut back, 6 bases at V and 8 bases at J, with 12 bases in the middle. The CDR3 length is 11 residues. Per germline, CDR1 SGHKS and CDR2 YYEKEE (reference sequence). CDR3 in amino acids: CASIIGGKQYF. The CDR3 bases are TGTGCCAGCATCATTGGAGGGAAGCAGTACTTC.

The V and J genes are TRBV11-2 and TRBJ2-7; TRBD2 aligns across 7 bases. The CDR3 has 16 residues. CDR1 is SGHAT, CDR2 FQNNGV, per germline. The ends lost 0 bases at V and 2 bases at J; junction bases unmatched: 7. The CDR3 sequence: CASSLDSLAEAYEQYF. The CDR3 DNA follows: TGTGCCAGCAGCTTAGACTCCCTAGCGGAGGCCTACGAGCAGTACTTC.

The chain employs TRBV29-1 and TRBJ2-3; TRBD1 aligns across 7 bases. The ends lost 7 bases at V and 1 base at J; junction bases unmatched: 11. CDR1 SQVTM and CDR2 ANQGSEA come from the germline V gene. The CDR3 sequence is 15 residues long. The CDR3 reads CSAEFVTGGTDTQYF. The CDR3 DNA reads TGCAGCGCCGAATTTGTAACAGGGGGCACAGATACGCAGTATTTT.

This clone was recorded a few times. This CDR3 reads CASSGGTGDHLQYF. CDR3 DNA sequence: TGTGCCAGCAGTGGAGGGACAGGGGATCACCTGCAGTACTTC. The chain uses TRBV2 and TRBJ2-7; 10 nucleotides agree with TRBD1. Per the germline V gene, CDR1 is SNHLY and CDR2 is FYNNEI. J was trimmed by 9 bases and V by 4 bases; bases with no gene match: 9. This CDR3 has 14 amino acids.

The chain recombines TRBV7-9 with TRBJ2-1, with 8 bases identical to TRBD1. Germline assignment: CDR1 SEHNR and CDR2 FQNEAQ (reference sequence). The junction had 14 bases not matched to a gene; V was cut back by 5 bases and J by 8 bases. The CDR3 is 16 residues long. The DNA for the CDR3 is TGTGCCAGCAGCGATACCGACAGGGGCTATGGGGATGAGCAGTTCTTC. This gives the protein CASSDTDRGYGDEQFF.

The gene calls are TRBV4-1 and TRBJ1-1, with 8 bases fitting TRBD1. The CDR3 has 16 residues. Germline V lookup: CDR1 MGHRA, CDR2 YSYEKL. V shed 3 bases, J shed 5 bases, and the junction held 11 bases outside the gene matches. The CDR3 DNA is TGCGCCAGCAGCCAGGGAAACAGGGGGAGGGATACTGAAGCTTTCTTT. Translation gives CASSQGNRGRDTEAFF.

CDR3 bases: TGCGCCAGCAGCCAAGATTTGGGGCCGGGGAGCTACTACGAGCAGTACTTC. Protein sequence: CASSQDLGPGSYYEQYF. J is TRBJ2-7 and V is TRBV4-1; D may correspond to TRBD1 or TRBD2 (5 bases each). CDR3 length: 17 amino acids. In germline, CDR1 is MGHRA, CDR2 YSYEKL. V dropped 0 bases and J dropped 3 bases, with 18 bases sitting between them.

The chain couples TRBV6-5 to TRBJ2-1; D perhaps matches TRBD1 (5 bases). This CDR3 region has 15 residues. The V and J ends lost 4 bases and 4 bases respectively, with 14 bases between them. Germline CDR1 MNHEY, CDR2 SVGAGI. The CDR3 here is CASSSLSKGYNEQFF. The CDR3 nucleotides are TGTGCCAGCAGTTCTCTAAGTAAGGGGTACAATGAGCAGTTCTTC.

The chain has TRBV9 and TRBJ2-1; no clear D. The V gene's germline CDR1 is SGDLS and CDR2 YYNGEE. Trimming cost V 3 bases and J 5 bases, with 15 bases left between them. The CDR3 totals 15 residues. CDR3 coding DNA: TGTGCCAGCAGCGCCGACTGGTCCGCCGACAATGAGCAGTTCTTC. This sequence encodes CASSADWSADNEQFF.

The CDR3 nucleotides read TGCGCCAGCAGCCAAGGCCATGGGACTTACACAGATACGCAGTATTTT. Amino acid sequence: CASSQGHGTYTDTQYF. V gene TRBV4-1 combines with J gene TRBJ2-3; D is possibly TRBD2 (6 bases). The CDR3 extends over 16 amino acids. Trimming removed 1 base at V and 2 bases at J, with 13 bases between. Germline V gene lookup returns CDR1 MGHRA and CDR2 YSYEKL.

The chain links TRBV5-6 to TRBJ1-2; D is unclear. Per germline, CDR1 SGHDT and CDR2 YYEEEE. The CDR3 runs to 16 residues. V shed 1 base and J shed 0 bases, with 13 bases lying between them. CDR3 in amino acids: CASSLRVAGPNYGYTF. CDR3 nucleotides: TGTGCCAGCAGCTTGCGTGTGGCAGGACCTAACTATGGCTACACCTTC.